These 2 T cell receptor beta chains were all obtained from the same sample, sequenced in a study of neurological immune-mediated disorders. TCRdb passed the 5' RACE reads through MiXCR, listing each CDR3 protein once. The repertoire holds tens of thousands of distinct CDR3 sequences, with 10% as singletons. The sequenced sample consisted of PBMCs. These receptors originate from a man aged 40-50 years in good health.

This clonotype was seen at least ten times. J is TRBJ2-1 and V is TRBV5-1, with D possibly TRBD2 on 5 matching bases. There are 17 residues in the CDR3. Per the germline V gene, CDR1 is SGHRS and CDR2 is YFSETQ. V gave up 3 bases and J gave up 8 bases, with 24 bases separating them. CDR3 coding DNA: TGCGCCAGCAGCTCCCTCCCGCGGGCCCCGCCACAATATGAGCAGTTCTTC. This codes for CASSSLPRAPPQYEQFF.

In its sample, this clonotype was seen once. J is TRBJ2-7 and V is TRBV7-2; D is perhaps TRBD2 (6 bases). CDR1 SGHTA and CDR2 FQGNSA come from the germline V gene. The CDR3 totals 17 residues. V was pared by 5 bases and J by 1 base, with 21 bases between. CDR3 sequence reads: CASSPFIRGGKSYEQYF. The CDR3 bases are TGTGCCAGCAGCCCGTTTATAAGGGGAGGCAAATCCTACGAGCAGTACTTC.